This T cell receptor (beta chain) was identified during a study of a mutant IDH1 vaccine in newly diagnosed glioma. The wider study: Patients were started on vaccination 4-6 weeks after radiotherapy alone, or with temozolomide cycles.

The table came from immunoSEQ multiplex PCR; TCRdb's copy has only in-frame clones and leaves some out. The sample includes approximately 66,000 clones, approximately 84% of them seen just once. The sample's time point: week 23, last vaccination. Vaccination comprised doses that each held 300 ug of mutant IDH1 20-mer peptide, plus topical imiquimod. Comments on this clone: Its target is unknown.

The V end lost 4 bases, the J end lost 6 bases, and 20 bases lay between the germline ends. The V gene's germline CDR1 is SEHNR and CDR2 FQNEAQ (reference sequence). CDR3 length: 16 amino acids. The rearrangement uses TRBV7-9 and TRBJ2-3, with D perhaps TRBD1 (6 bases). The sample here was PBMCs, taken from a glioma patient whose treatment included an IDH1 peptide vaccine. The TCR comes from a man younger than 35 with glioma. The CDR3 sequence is CASSSLKTGFGDTQYF. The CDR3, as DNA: TGTGCCAGCAGCTCCCTCAAAACAGGGTTTGGGGATACGCAGTATTTT.